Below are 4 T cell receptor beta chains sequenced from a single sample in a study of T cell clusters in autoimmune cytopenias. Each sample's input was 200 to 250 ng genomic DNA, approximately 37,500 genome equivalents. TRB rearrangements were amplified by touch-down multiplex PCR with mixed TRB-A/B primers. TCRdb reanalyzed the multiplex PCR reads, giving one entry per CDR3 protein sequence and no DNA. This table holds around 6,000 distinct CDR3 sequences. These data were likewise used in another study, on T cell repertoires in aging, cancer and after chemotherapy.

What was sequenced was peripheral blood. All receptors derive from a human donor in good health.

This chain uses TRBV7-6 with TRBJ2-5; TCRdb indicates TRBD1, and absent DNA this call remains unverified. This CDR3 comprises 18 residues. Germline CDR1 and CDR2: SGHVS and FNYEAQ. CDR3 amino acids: CASSLRGVGRVREETQYF.

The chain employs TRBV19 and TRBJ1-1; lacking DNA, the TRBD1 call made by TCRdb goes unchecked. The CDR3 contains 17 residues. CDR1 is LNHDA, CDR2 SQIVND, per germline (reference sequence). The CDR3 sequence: CASSTLLQGLGNTEAFF.

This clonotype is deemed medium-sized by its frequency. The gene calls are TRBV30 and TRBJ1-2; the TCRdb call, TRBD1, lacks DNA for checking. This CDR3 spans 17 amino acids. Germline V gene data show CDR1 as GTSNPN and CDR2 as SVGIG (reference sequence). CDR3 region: CAWSSTPLGFSNYGYTF.

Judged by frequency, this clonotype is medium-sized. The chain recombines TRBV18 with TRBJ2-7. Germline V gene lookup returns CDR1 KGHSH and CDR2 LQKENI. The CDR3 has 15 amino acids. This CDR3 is CASSPLSGGVYEQYF. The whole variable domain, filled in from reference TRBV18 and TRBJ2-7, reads NAGVMQNPRHLVRRRGQEARLRCSPMKGHSHVYWYRQLPEEGLKFMVYLQKENIIDESGMPKERFSAEFPKEGPSILRIQQVVRGDSAAYFCASSPLSGGVYEQYFGPGTRLTVT.